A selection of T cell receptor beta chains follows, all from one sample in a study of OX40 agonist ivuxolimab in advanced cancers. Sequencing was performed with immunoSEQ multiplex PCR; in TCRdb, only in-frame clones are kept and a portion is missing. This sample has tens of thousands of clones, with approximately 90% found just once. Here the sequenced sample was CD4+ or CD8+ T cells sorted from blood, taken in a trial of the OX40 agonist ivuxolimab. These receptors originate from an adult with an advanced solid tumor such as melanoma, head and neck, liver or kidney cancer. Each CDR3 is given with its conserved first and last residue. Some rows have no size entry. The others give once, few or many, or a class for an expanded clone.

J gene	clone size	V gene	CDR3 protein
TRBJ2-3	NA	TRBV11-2	CASKNLGTSAADTQYF
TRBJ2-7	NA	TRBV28	CASRRGAGGLSYEQYF
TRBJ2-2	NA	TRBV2	CASSETGTKGTGELFF
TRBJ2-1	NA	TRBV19	CASSIEGGGYSRNEQFF
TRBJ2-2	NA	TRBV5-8	CASSPPVKGNGELFF
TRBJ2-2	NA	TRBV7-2	CASSSGTGTGELFF
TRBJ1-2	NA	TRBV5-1	CASSLGQGDYGYTF
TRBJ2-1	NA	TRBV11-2	CASSFQAGGAAEQFF
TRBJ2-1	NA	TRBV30	CAWSEDTIRNEQFF
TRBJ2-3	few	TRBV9	CASSVEQGADTQYF
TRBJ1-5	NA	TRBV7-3	CASSLRMGSNQPQHF